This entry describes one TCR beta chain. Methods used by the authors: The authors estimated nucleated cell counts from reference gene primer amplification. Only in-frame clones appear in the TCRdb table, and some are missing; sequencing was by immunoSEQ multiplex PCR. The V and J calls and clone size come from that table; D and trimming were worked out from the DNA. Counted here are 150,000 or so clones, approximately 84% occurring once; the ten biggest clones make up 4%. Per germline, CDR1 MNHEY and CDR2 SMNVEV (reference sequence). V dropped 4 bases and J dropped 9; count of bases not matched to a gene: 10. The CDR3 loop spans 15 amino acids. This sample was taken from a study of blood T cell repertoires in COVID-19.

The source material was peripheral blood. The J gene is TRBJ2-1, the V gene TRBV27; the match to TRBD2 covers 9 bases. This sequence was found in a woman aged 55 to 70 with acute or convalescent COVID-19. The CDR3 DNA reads TGTGCCAGCAGTTCCCCTGTAGCGGGAGATTTTGAGCAGTTCTTC. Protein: CASSSPVAGDFEQFF.